These 13 T cell receptor beta chains were all obtained from the same sample, sequenced in a study of T-cell reconstitution after alpha-beta-depleted transplantation in children. Unique molecular identifiers were built into the TCRbeta library. TCRdb recomputed calls from the PCR reads with MiXCR, one row per CDR3 protein. The sample shows 500,000 to 750,000 distinct CDR3 sequences, roughly 13% of them seen only once. The sequenced sample was PBMCs, mostly from graft donor cells, obtained 360 days after TCRalphabeta/CD19-depleted stem cell transplant. Source of these receptors: a male patient between 10 and 17 years old who had a stem cell transplant for acute myeloid leukemia, so the T cells may come from the graft donor.

In its sample, this clonotype was seen a few times. V gene TRBV5-4 combines with J gene TRBJ2-1, with TRBD2 matching 7 bases. CDR3 length equals 15 residues. Germline V gives CDR1 SGHNT, CDR2 YYREEE (reference sequence). With V trimmed by 2 bases and J by 7 bases, 9 bases remained unmatched. In DNA form, the CDR3 reads TGTGCCAGCAGCTTAAACACGGGACTAAGGAATGAGCAGTTCTTC. It codes for CASSLNTGLRNEQFF.

The sample holds many counts of this clonotype. The CDR3 sequence: CASSLVVLQETQYF. The CDR3 DNA is TGCGCCAGCAGCTTGGTGGTGTTACAAGAGACCCAGTACTTC. This chain uses TRBV5-1 with TRBJ2-5; D gene ambiguous. Looked up from germline, CDR1 is SGHRS and CDR2 is YFSETQ. This CDR3 is 14 amino acids long. V was trimmed by 0 bases and J by 2 bases, leaving 8 bases between them.

The chain uses TRBV12-3 or TRBV12-4 and TRBJ1-4, with TRBD1 identical over 9 bases. Trimming took 6 bases from V and 5 from J; bases not matched to a gene: 7. This CDR3 has 15 residues. The CDR3 DNA sequence: TGTGCCAGCAGCTCTCCTGGGACAGGGAATGAAAAACTGTTTTTT. This encodes CASSSPGTGNEKLFF.

In this sample, this clonotype turned up a few times. This chain links TRBV15 with TRBJ2-7; D is perhaps TRBD1 (5 bases). Per germline, CDR1 LNHNV and CDR2 YYDKDF (reference sequence). This CDR3 is 16 amino acids long. The V and J ends lost 1 base and 1 base respectively, with 14 bases between them. CDR3 nucleotide sequence: TGTGCCACCAGCAGAGTGGAAGGGGCCAAATCCTACGAGCAGTACTTC. Amino acids: CATSRVEGAKSYEQYF.

The rearrangement links TRBV29-1 to TRBJ2-3, with 7 bases aligning to TRBD1. Trimming cost V 8 bases and J 0 bases; bases outside gene matches: 8. This CDR3 comprises 14 residues. Germline CDR1 is SQVTM and CDR2 is ANQGSEA. The CDR3 coding sequence is TGCAGCCTACGGGACAGAGCTAGCACAGATACGCAGTATTTT. Translation gives CSLRDRASTDTQYF.

This clonotype was seen a few times. CDR3 DNA: TGTGCCAGCAGCTTTAGGGAGGGAGTCCTATACCCCTCCTACGAGCAGTACTTC. Its protein product is CASSFREGVLYPSYEQYF. This chain connects TRBV11-2 to TRBJ2-7; 7 bases line up with TRBD2. V was pared by 3 bases and J by 0 bases, with 14 bases of the junction left unmatched. The CDR3 spans 18 residues. From germline, CDR1 is SGHAT and CDR2 FQNNGV.

V is TRBV5-5 and J is TRBJ1-1; a weak D match, TRBD1 (5 bases). V lost 3 bases to trimming and J lost 7 bases, with 13 bases between them. This CDR3 spans 13 amino acids. Germline CDR1 SGHKS, CDR2 YYEKEE (reference sequence). CDR3 sequence (DNA): TGTGCCAGCAGCTGGGCGGGACGCCTTGAAGCTTTCTTT. Residues: CASSWAGRLEAFF.

The V gene is TRBV30, the J gene TRBJ1-2; no clear D gene. CDR1 and CDR2 from the germline V gene are GTSNPN and SVGIG (reference sequence). There are 10 residues in the CDR3. The V and J ends lost 1 base and 5 bases respectively, with 2 bases between them. The CDR3 DNA reads TGTGCCTGGAGTGGGTATGGCTACACCTTC. Translating it yields CAWSGYGYTF.

This clonotype was seen ten or more times. This CDR3 is CASSAGTGAYEQYF. DNA of the CDR3: TGTGCCAGCAGTGCCGGGACAGGGGCCTACGAGCAGTACTTC. The chain carries TRBV2 and TRBJ2-7, with TRBD1 matching over 10 bases. Per the germline V gene, CDR1 is SNHLY and CDR2 is FYNNEI. This CDR3 is built from 14 residues. Trimming at V came to 4 bases and at J to 2 bases, leaving 2 bases not matched to a gene.

In its sample, this clonotype was seen many times. The junction does not match germline at one end; this may be a read error. This chain connects TRBV12-3 or TRBV12-4 to TRBJ2-1; 9 bases match TRBD2. The length of the CDR3 is 15 residues. The CDR3 region has the DNA TGCGCCAGCAGCTTGGGACTAGCTTCCTACAATGAGCAGTTCTTC. This codes for CASSLGLASYNEQFF.

V usage is TRBV9 and J usage is TRBJ2-2; D call uncertain. CDR1 is SGDLS, CDR2 YYNGEE, per germline. V shed 5 bases and J shed 5 bases, with 10 bases lying between them. The CDR3 is made up of 13 amino acids. CDR3 protein: CASSHTPTGELFF. CDR3 nucleotides: TGTGCCAGCAGTCATACCCCAACCGGGGAGCTGTTTTTT.

In this sample, this clonotype turned up a few times. The J gene is TRBJ1-5, the V gene TRBV20-1; possible D gene TRBD1, 5 bases. V shed 4 bases and J shed 7 bases, with 20 bases lying between them. This CDR3 spans 15 amino acids. Germline V gene data show CDR1 as DFQATT and CDR2 as SNEGSKA (reference sequence). This chain's CDR3 is CSANGAEGSAQPQHF. Written as DNA, the CDR3 is TGCAGTGCTAACGGGGCTGAGGGGTCCGCACAGCCCCAGCATTTT.

The V and J genes are TRBV7-8 and TRBJ1-4; 7 bases are shared with TRBD1. The V gene end was trimmed by 6 bases and the J gene end by 0 bases; junction bases not matched to a gene: 1. CDR3 length equals 14 residues. Germline V lookup: CDR1 SGHVS, CDR2 FQNEAQ. CDR3 coding DNA: TGTGCCAGCAGGGGGACAGCAACTAATGAAAAACTGTTTTTT. Its translation is CASRGTATNEKLFF.